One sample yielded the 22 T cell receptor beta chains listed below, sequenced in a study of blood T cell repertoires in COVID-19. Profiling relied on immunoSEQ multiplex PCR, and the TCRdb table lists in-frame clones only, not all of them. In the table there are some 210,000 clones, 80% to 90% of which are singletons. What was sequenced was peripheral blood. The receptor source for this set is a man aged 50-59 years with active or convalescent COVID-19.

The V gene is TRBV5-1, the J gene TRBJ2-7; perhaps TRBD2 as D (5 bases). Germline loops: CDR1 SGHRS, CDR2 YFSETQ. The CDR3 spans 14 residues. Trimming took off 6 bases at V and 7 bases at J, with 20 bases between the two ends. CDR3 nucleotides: TGCGCCAGCACCAGCGGAGGAGGAGGATTAGAGCAGTACTTC. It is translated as CASTSGGGGLEQYF.

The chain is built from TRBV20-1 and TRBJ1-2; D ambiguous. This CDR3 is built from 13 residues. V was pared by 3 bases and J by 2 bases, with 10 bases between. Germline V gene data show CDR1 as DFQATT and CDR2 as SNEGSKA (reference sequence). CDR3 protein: CSASMSRNYGYTF. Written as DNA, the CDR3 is TGCAGTGCTAGTATGTCCAGGAACTATGGCTACACCTTC.

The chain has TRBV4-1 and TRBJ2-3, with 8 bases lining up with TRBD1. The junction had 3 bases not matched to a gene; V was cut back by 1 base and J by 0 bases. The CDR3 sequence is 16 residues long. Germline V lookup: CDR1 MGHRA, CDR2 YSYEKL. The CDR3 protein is CASSQADRASTDTQYF. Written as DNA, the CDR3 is TGCGCCAGCAGCCAAGCGGACAGGGCTAGCACAGATACGCAGTATTTT.

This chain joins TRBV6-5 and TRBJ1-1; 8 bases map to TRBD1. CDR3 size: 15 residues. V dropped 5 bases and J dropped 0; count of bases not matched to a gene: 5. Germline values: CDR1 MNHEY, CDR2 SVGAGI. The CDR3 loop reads CASSTGGGLNTEAFF. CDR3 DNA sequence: TGTGCCAGCAGTACAGGGGGGGGCTTGAACACTGAAGCTTTCTTT.

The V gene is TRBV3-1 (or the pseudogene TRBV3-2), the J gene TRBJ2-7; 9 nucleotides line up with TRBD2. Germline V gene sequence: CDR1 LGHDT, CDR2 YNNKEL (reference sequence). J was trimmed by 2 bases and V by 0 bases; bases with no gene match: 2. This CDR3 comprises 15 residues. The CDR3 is CASSQDLAGPYEQYF. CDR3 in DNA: TGTGCCAGCAGCCAAGATCTAGCGGGGCCCTACGAGCAGTACTTC.

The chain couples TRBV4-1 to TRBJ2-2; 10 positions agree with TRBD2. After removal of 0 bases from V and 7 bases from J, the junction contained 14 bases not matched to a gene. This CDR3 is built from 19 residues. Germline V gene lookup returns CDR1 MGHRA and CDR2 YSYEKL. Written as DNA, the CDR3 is TGCGCCAGCAGCCAAGATGCGGTAGCGGGGGGTCCCAGGGTCGGGGAGCTGTTTTTT. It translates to CASSQDAVAGGPRVGELFF.

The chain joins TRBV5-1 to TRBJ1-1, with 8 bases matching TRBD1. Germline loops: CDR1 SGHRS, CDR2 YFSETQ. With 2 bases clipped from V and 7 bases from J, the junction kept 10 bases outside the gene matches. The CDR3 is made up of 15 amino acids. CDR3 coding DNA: TGCGCCAGCAGCTTAGGGGACAGGACGACTCTTGAAGCTTTCTTT. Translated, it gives CASSLGDRTTLEAFF.

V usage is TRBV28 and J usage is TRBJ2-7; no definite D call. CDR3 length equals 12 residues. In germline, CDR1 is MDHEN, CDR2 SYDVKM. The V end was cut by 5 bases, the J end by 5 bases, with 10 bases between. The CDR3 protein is CASSHIHNEQYF. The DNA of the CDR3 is TGTGCCAGCAGTCACATACACAACGAGCAGTACTTC.

This chain's CDR3 is CATSSWLEASPLHF. The DNA of the CDR3 is TGTGCCACCAGTAGCTGGCTCGAGGCTTCACCCCTCCACTTT. The chain combines TRBV15 with TRBJ1-6; no reliable D call. Trimming pared 6 bases from V and 9 bases from J, leaving 15 bases between. Germline CDR1 reads LNHNV; CDR2 reads YYDKDF (reference sequence). The CDR3 sequence is 14 residues long.

CDR3 protein: CASSYRGNGYTF. The DNA for the CDR3 is TGTGCCAGCAGCTACAGGGGAAATGGCTACACCTTC. The rearrangement joins TRBV7-9 to TRBJ1-2; 7 bases map to TRBD1. The germline CDR1 and CDR2 sequences are SEHNR and FQNEAQ (reference sequence). Trimming at V came to 4 bases and at J to 6 bases, leaving 2 bases not matched to a gene. CDR3 length: 12 residues. The full variable domain, completed using reference TRBV7-9 and TRBJ1-2, is DTGVSQNPRHKITKRGQNVTFRCDPISEHNRLYWYRQTLGQGPEFLTYFQNEAQLEKSRLLSDRFSAERPKGSFSTLEIQRTEQGDSAMYLCASSYRGNGYTFGSGTRLTVV.

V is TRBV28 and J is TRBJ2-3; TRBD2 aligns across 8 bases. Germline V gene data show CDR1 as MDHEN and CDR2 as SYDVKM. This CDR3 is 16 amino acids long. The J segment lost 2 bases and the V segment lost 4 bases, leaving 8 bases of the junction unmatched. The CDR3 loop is CASSSSPAGATDTQYF. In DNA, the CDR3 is TGTGCCAGCAGTTCCTCCCCAGCGGGGGCCACAGATACGCAGTATTTT.

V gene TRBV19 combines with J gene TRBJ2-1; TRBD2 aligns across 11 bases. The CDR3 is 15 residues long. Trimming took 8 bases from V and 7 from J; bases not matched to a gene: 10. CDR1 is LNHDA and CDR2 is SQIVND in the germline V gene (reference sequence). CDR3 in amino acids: CASGIAGGPWNEQFF. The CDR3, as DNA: TGTGCCAGTGGGATAGCGGGAGGGCCTTGGAATGAGCAGTTCTTC.

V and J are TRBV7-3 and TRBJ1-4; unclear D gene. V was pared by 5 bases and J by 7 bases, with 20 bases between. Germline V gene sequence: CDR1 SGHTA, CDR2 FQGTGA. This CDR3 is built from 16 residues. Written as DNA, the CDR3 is TGTGCCAGCAGCACAACTCCCTTGGGGAGCTGTGAAAAACTGTTTTTT. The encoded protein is CASSTTPLGSCEKLFF.

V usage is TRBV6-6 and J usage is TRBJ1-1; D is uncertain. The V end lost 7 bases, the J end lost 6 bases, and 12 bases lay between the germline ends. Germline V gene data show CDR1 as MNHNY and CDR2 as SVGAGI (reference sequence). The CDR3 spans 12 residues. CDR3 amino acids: CASTPQAAEAFF. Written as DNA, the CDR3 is TGTGCCAGCACCCCTCAGGCCGCTGAAGCTTTCTTT.

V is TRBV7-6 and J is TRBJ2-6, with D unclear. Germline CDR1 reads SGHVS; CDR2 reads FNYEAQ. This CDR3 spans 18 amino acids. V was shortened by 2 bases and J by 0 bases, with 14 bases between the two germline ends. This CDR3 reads CASSLFTRTVSGANVLTF. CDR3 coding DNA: TGTGCCAGCAGCTTATTCACCCGCACTGTCTCTGGGGCCAACGTCCTGACTTTC.

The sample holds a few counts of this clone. Here the CDR3 reads CASSRRTGGFLQSGNTIYF. The CDR3 DNA sequence: TGTGCCAGCAGTCGCAGGACAGGGGGCTTTCTACAGTCGGGAAACACCATATATTTT. The V call is TRBV6-6, the J call TRBJ1-3; TRBD1 aligns across 11 bases. J was trimmed by 4 bases and V by 5 bases; bases with no gene match: 16. CDR3 size: 19 residues. Germline loops: CDR1 MNHNY, CDR2 SVGAGI (reference sequence).

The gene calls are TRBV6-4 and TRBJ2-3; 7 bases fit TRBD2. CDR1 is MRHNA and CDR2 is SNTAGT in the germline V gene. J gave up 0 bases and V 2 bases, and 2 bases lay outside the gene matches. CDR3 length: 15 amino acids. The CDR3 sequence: CASSDGGGSTDTQYF. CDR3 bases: TGTGCCAGCAGTGACGGCGGGGGAAGCACAGATACGCAGTATTTT.

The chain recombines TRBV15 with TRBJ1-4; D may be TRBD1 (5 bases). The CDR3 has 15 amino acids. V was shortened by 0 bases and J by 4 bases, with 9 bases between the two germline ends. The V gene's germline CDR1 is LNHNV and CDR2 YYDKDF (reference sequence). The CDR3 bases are TGTGCCACCAGCAGAGATGGGGGGTTTAATGAAAAACTGTTTTTT. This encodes CATSRDGGFNEKLFF.

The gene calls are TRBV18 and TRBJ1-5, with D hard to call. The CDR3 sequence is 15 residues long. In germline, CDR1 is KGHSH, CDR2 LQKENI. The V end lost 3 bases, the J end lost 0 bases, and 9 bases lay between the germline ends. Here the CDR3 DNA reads TGTGCCAGCTCACCCTTTCTAGATAGCAATCAGCCCCAGCATTTT. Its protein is CASSPFLDSNQPQHF.

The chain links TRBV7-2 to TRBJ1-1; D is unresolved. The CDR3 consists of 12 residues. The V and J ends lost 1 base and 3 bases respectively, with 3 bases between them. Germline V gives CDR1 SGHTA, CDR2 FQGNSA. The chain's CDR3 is CASSLDYTEAFF. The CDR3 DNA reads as TGTGCCAGCAGCTTAGACTACACTGAAGCTTTCTTT.

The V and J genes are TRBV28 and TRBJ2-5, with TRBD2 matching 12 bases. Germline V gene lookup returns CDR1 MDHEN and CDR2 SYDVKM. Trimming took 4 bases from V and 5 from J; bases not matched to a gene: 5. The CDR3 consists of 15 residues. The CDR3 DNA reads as TGTGCCAGCAGTTCCTGGACTAGCGGGGCTGAGACCCAGTACTTC. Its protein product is CASSSWTSGAETQYF. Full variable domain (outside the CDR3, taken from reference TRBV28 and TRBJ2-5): DVKVTQSSRYLVKRTGEKVFLECVQDMDHENMFWYRQDPGLGLRLIYFSYDVKMKEKGDIPEGYSVSREKKERFSLILESASTNQTSMYLCASSSWTSGAETQYFGPGTRLLVL.

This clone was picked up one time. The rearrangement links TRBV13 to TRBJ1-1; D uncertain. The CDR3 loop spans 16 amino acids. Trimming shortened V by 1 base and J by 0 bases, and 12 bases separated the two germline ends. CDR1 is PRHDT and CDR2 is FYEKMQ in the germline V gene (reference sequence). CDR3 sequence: CASSLEEARLNTEAFF. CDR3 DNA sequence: TGTGCCAGCAGCTTAGAGGAGGCGCGGCTGAACACTGAAGCTTTCTTT.